This T cell receptor (beta chain) was sequenced during a study of blood T cell repertoires in COVID-19. Assay used: immunoSEQ multiplex PCR; TCRdb lists only in-frame clones, some missing. This sample has 150,000 to 200,000 clones, with 89% found just once. This CDR3 is 15 amino acids long. Unmatched junction bases numbered 6, after V lost 4 bases and J lost 5 bases. Germline V CDR1 and CDR2: SGHTA, FQGNSA. The chain has TRBV7-2 and TRBJ2-3; 10 bases are shared with TRBD2. The TCR originated in a man aged 35 to 55 with acute or convalescent COVID-19. The sequenced sample consisted of peripheral blood. The CDR3 reads CASSSSGGAGDTQYF. In DNA, the CDR3 is TGTGCCAGCAGCTCCAGCGGGGGGGCCGGAGATACGCAGTATTTT.